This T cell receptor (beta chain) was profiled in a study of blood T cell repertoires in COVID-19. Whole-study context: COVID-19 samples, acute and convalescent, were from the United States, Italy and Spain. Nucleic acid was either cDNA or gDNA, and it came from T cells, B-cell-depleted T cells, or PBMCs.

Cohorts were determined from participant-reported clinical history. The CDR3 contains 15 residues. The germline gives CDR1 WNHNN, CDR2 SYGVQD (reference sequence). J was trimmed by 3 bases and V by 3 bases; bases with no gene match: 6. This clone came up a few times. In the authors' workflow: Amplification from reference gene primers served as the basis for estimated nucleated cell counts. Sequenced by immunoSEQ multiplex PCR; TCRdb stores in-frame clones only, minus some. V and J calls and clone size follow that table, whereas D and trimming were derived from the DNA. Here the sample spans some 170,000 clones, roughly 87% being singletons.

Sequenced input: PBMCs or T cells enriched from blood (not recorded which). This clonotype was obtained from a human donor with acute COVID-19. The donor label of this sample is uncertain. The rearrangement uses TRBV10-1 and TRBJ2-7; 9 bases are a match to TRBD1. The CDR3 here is CASSDFGTGLYEQYF. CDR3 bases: TGCGCCAGCAGTGACTTCGGGACAGGGCTCTACGAGCAGTACTTC.